This T cell receptor beta chain was captured by sequencing in a study of cytotoxic CD8 clonotypes in ibrutinib-treated CLL. Whole-study context: Response sampling took place at median 12 months of treatment, range 6 to 36. Samples averaged roughly 280,000 productive templates and tens of thousands of productive rearrangements. General observations from the study: Baseline clonality exceeded age-matched healthy donors and tracked circulating CD8+ T-cell counts.

With sequencing, the targeted depth ranged from 1 in 200,000 to 1 in 1 million T cells. TCRdb's copy holds only in-frame clones and misses some; the assay was immunoSEQ multiplex PCR. The sample lists fewer than 35,000 clones, roughly two thirds seen once, with roughly 25% in the top ten. On this clone: No antigen is known for it.

V was clipped by 7 bases and J by 1 base; unmatched bases: 3. In germline, CDR1 is MNHNS, CDR2 SASEGT. This CDR3 is built from 14 residues. This TCR was recovered from a human donor with chronic lymphocytic leukemia. This rearrangement joins TRBV6-1 to TRBJ2-7; 11 bases fit TRBD1. This sample comprised PBMCs, obtained before ibrutinib treatment. The DNA of the CDR3 is TGTGCCAGCAAGGGGACAGGGGGTTCCTACGAGCAGTACTTC. Translation: CASKGTGGSYEQYF.